The clone carrying this T cell receptor beta chain was detected ten times or more. The sample originates from a study of regulatory T cells in long-lasting Graves disease. Arm-PCR of CDR3 regions and iRepertoire HTBI primers were the basis on which TCR beta libraries were built. TCRdb called the multiplex PCR reads again in MiXCR, with one record for every CDR3 protein. The table records roughly 430,000 distinct CDR3 sequences, about 16% of them present only once. This sample's time point: newly diagnosed GD, antithyroid drugs for less than 3 months. Extracted PBMC RNA gave rise to the TCR library. These data were also reused for a study on T cells in Graves' hyperthyroidism and ophthalmopathy. This second study notes: Every diagnosis used clinical symptoms, serum thyroxine and TRAb, thyroid ultrasound and orbital computed tomography. Initially, a first-round RT-PCR of the TCR CDR3 employed the HTBI primer set. The majority of expanded thyroid clonotypes above 0.001 also appeared in blood.

The source was peripheral blood mononuclear cells (PBMCs), collected at new diagnosis, from a patient treated with antithyroid drugs. The sequence was obtained from a woman in her twenties or thirties with Graves disease.

This chain's CDR3 is CASSQAIESSYEQYF. CDR3 nucleotide sequence: TGTGCCAGCAGCCAAGCAATCGAGAGCTCCTACGAGCAGTACTTC. The chain couples TRBV3-1 to TRBJ2-7; no definite D call. The CDR3 has 15 amino acids. Deletions cut 1 base from V and 0 bases from J, with 10 bases between. Germline V CDR1 and CDR2: LGHDT, YNNKEL (reference sequence).